This TCR beta chain emerged from a study of blood T cells in healthy people across ages. For the second PCR, which ran for about 7 to 12 cycles, a sample-barcoded 5' primer and a J-beta primer mix were used. Each CDR3 protein gets one entry after TCRdb re-called the 5' RACE reads with MiXCR. Among just under 750,000 distinct CDR3 sequences listed, about 20% were seen once. Per the germline V gene, CDR1 is MDHEN and CDR2 is SYDVKM. The V and J ends lost 4 bases and 3 bases respectively, with 13 bases between them. This CDR3 comprises 15 residues. Sequencing used blood. The rearrangement links TRBV28 to TRBJ1-5; D remains unclear. The clonotype originates from a man in his 70s in good health. The DNA for the CDR3 is TGTGCCAGCAGTTCGATGGTTGGAGTCAATCAGCCCCAGCATTTT. Amino acids: CASSSMVGVNQPQHF.